The rows below give T cell receptor beta chains drawn from one sample of a study of response to subunit inactivated influenza vaccine. TCRdb reprocessed the RT-PCR reads via MiXCR and lists one record per CDR3 protein. Among approximately 310,000 distinct CDR3 sequences, 20% to 25% were seen once, and the ten largest hold roughly 10%. Sample: PBMCs from blood, taken 21 months after vaccination. Every receptor here comes from a man between 50 and 70 years old who received an inactivated influenza vaccine. Each CDR3 is given with its conserved first and last residue. The order of the fields is D gene, clone size, J gene, V gene, CDR3 protein, CDR3 DNA. The D gene is left open where the match is weak. A row's size may be missing; if present it is once, few, many or a size class.

TRBD1 | many | TRBJ1-1 | TRBV18 | CASSPSGTAEAFF | TGTGCCAGCTCACCTTCCGGGACAGCAGAAGCTTTCTTT
NA | NA | TRBJ2-7 | TRBV18 | CASSPSRQTYEQYF | TGTGCCAGCTCACCATCCAGGCAGACCTACGAGCAGTACTTC
TRBD1 | NA | TRBJ2-5 | TRBV7-6 | CASSYRGEETQYF | TGTGCCAGCAGCTACAGGGGAGAAGAGACCCAGTACTTC
NA | NA | TRBJ1-5 | TRBV4-2 | CASSPSHRGDQPQHF | TGTGCCAGCAGCCCCTCACACCGGGGGGACCAGCCCCAGCATTTT
NA | once | TRBJ2-7 | TRBV28 | CASSFRGIGYEQYF | TGTGCCAGCAGTTTTCGGGGCATTGGGTACGAGCAGTACTTC
NA | few | TRBJ1-5 | TRBV18 | CASSPLPRTGNQPQHF | TGTGCCAGCTCACCCCTCCCCCGTACGGGCAATCAGCCCCAGCATTTT
NA | NA | TRBJ1-4 | TRBV7-9 | CASSLESTNEKLFF | TGTGCCAGCAGCTTAGAGTCGACTAATGAAAAACTGTTTTTT
NA | few | TRBJ1-2 | TRBV15 | CATSRGGKGYTF | TGTGCCACCAGCAGAGGAGGGAAGGGCTACACCTTC
NA | once | TRBJ2-7 | TRBV7-9 | CASSEPGLFEQYF | TGTGCCAGCAGCGAACCGGGACTTTTCGAGCAGTACTTC
NA | NA | TRBJ2-2 | TRBV19 | CASRQGWELFF | TGTGCCAGTAGACAGGGCTGGGAGCTGTTTTTT
TRBD1 | few | TRBJ1-1 | TRBV28 | CASTYRDRGPEAFF | TGTGCCAGCACCTACAGGGACAGGGGGCCTGAAGCTTTCTTT
NA | NA | TRBJ1-2 | TRBV15 | CATEKPGTGNYGYTF | TGTGCCACCGAAAAACCCGGGACCGGGAACTATGGCTACACCTTC
TRBD2 | few | TRBJ2-1 | TRBV10-3 | CAIRRTSGSQDEQFF | TGTGCCATCAGACGGACTAGCGGGAGCCAGGATGAGCAGTTCTTC
NA | NA | TRBJ2-7 | TRBV4-1 | CASSQDQAPAYEQYF | TGCGCCAGCAGCCAAGATCAGGCCCCAGCCTACGAGCAGTACTTC
NA | few | TRBJ1-3 | TRBV6-5 | CASSSLGLRGNTIYF | TGTGCCAGCAGTTCCCTGGGCCTCAGGGGAAACACCATATATTTT
NA | few | TRBJ2-1 | TRBV9 | CASSVVMNSYNEQFF | TGTGCCAGCAGCGTAGTGATGAACTCCTACAATGAGCAGTTCTTC
NA | NA | TRBJ2-7 | TRBV5-1 | CASSFFGGTEQYF | TGCGCCAGCAGTTTCTTCGGAGGGACCGAGCAGTACTTC
NA | few | TRBJ1-3 | TRBV4-2 | CASSQEEWGVISGNTIYF | TGTGCCAGCAGCCAAGAAGAATGGGGGGTAATCTCTGGAAACACCATATATTTT
TRBD2 | few | TRBJ2-1 | TRBV7-8 | CASSPTGSSGRALNEQFF | TGTGCCAGCAGCCCCACGGGGTCGTCCGGGAGGGCCCTCAATGAGCAGTTCTTC
NA | NA | TRBJ1-2 | TRBV5-1 | CASRRTGTSSVGYTF | TGCGCCAGCAGACGAACAGGGACTTCCTCGGTTGGCTACACCTTC
NA | few | TRBJ2-4 | TRBV5-1 | CASSLEGSRNIQYF | TGCGCCAGCAGCTTGGAAGGAAGTAGGAACATTCAGTACTTC
TRBD2 | NA | TRBJ2-5 | TRBV7-9 | CASSVQRDFPRGETQYF | TGTGCCAGCAGCGTCCAGCGGGACTTTCCCCGGGGAGAGACCCAGTACTTC
NA | NA | TRBJ1-2 | TRBV5-1 | CASSLFPPRGPSSYGYTF | TGCGCCAGCAGCTTGTTCCCACCCCGGGGCCCCAGTAGCTATGGCTACACCTTC
NA | NA | TRBJ1-1 | TRBV20-1 | CSARDFQGEAFF | TGCAGTGCTAGAGATTTCCAGGGTGAAGCTTTCTTT
NA | NA | TRBJ1-1 | TRBV7-6 | CASSLGSRNTEAFF | TGTGCCAGCAGCTTAGGTAGTCGGAACACTGAAGCTTTCTTT
NA | NA | TRBJ1-1 | TRBV6-5 | CASSYSTVYEGGKDTEAFF | TGTGCCAGCAGTTACTCGACTGTTTACGAGGGGGGAAAAGACACTGAAGCTTTCTTT
NA | few | TRBJ1-3 | TRBV6-1 | CASSPLWTTEIGNTIYF | TGTGCCAGCAGTCCCTTGTGGACCACTGAAATTGGGAACACCATATATTTT
NA | few | TRBJ1-5 | TRBV11-2 | CASSLAPGGRQPQHF | TGTGCCAGCAGCTTAGCGCCCGGGGGTCGCCAGCCCCAGCATTTT
TRBD2 | NA | TRBJ2-7 | TRBV20-1 | CSARGTSGNTYEQYF | TGCAGTGCTAGGGGGACTAGCGGTAACACCTACGAGCAGTACTTC
TRBD1 | NA | TRBJ2-1 | TRBV5-4 | CASSLGQGRLNEQFF | TGTGCCAGCAGCTTGGGACAGGGGAGATTGAATGAGCAGTTCTTC
TRBD1 | NA | TRBJ1-3 | TRBV7-9 | CASSPRTGGNTIYF | TGTGCCAGCAGCCCCCGGACAGGGGGGAACACCATATATTTT
TRBD1 | NA | TRBJ2-2 | TRBV4-3 | CASSPFVPGQGAVNTGELFF | TGCGCCAGCAGCCCCTTCGTCCCGGGACAGGGGGCGGTGAACACCGGGGAGCTGTTTTTT
TRBD2 | NA | TRBJ2-7 | TRBV2 | CAQGLADSYEQYF | TGTGCCCAGGGACTAGCGGACTCCTACGAGCAGTACTTC
NA | many | TRBJ1-5 | TRBV12-3/TRBV12-4 | CASSLQGGVNQPQHF | TGTGCCAGCAGTCTACAGGGTGGAGTCAATCAGCCCCAGCATTTT
NA | few | TRBJ2-3 | TRBV12-3/TRBV12-4 | CASRTGRTDTQYF | TGTGCCAGCAGAACGGGGCGCACAGATACGCAGTATTTT
TRBD1 | NA | TRBJ1-2 | TRBV29-1 | CCVEDGTGIANYGYTF | TGCTGCGTTGAAGACGGGACAGGGATAGCTAACTATGGCTACACCTTC
NA | many | TRBJ1-1 | TRBV18 | CASSPLPGSEAFF | TGTGCCAGCTCACCACTTCCAGGGAGCGAAGCTTTCTTT
NA | few | TRBJ1-1 | TRBV9 | CASSRGGHPQNTEAFF | TGTGCCAGCAGCAGAGGGGGGCACCCCCAGAACACTGAAGCTTTCTTT
NA | NA | TRBJ2-2 | TRBV5-4 | CASSLPKSNTGELFF | TGTGCCAGCAGCTTACCGAAATCTAACACCGGGGAGCTGTTTTTT
TRBD2 | few | TRBJ2-1 | TRBV24-1 | CATRGAGPYNEQFF | TGTGCCACCAGAGGAGCGGGACCCTACAATGAGCAGTTCTTC
NA | NA | TRBJ2-1 | TRBV15 | CATSRGAANNGQFF | TGTGCCACCAGCAGGGGGGCAGCGAACAATGGGCAGTTCTTC
TRBD2 | NA | TRBJ2-3 | TRBV3-1 | CASSPTTSGVTDTQYF | TGTGCCAGCAGCCCCACGACTAGCGGGGTCACAGATACGCAGTATTTT
NA | NA | TRBJ2-7 | TRBV4-3 | CASSQDRWVRYEQYF | TGCGCCAGCAGCCAAGATCGCTGGGTTCGATACGAGCAGTACTTC
NA | few | TRBJ1-5 | TRBV10-2 | CASSESGQRHQPQHF | TGCGCCAGCAGTGAGTCGGGGCAGCGACATCAGCCCCAGCATTTT
NA | few | TRBJ2-3 | TRBV28 | CAIKRGDSSTDTQYF | TGTGCCATAAAAAGGGGGGATTCGAGCACAGATACGCAGTATTTT
NA | NA | TRBJ1-5 | TRBV6-2/TRBV6-3 | CASSSRGGYQPQHF | TGTGCCAGCAGTTCCCGGGGAGGGTATCAGCCCCAGCATTTT
NA | NA | TRBJ1-1 | TRBV20-1 | CSARLRNTEAFF | TGCAGTGCCAGGCTCAGGAACACTGAAGCTTTCTTT
TRBD1 | NA | TRBJ2-5 | TRBV5-8 | CASRTGGEETQYF | TGTGCCAGCAGGACAGGGGGCGAAGAGACCCAGTACTTC
NA | NA | TRBJ1-1 | TRBV3-1 | CASSQYQTNTEAFF | TGTGCCAGCAGCCAATATCAGACAAACACTGAAGCTTTCTTT
NA | many | TRBJ2-3 | TRBV4-3 | CASSRLEGGEKGDTQYF | TGCGCCAGCAGCCGCCTTGAGGGGGGAGAAAAGGGAGATACGCAGTATTTT
TRBD2 | few | TRBJ2-3 | TRBV5-1 | CASSLGSGSADTQYF | TGCGCCAGCAGCTTGGGTAGCGGGAGCGCAGATACGCAGTATTTT
NA | NA | TRBJ2-7 | TRBV18 | CASSPDSGEQYF | TGTGCCAGCTCCCCAGACAGTGGCGAGCAGTACTTC
NA | NA | TRBJ2-7 | TRBV15 | CATSRDGMGEQYF | TGTGCCACCAGCAGAGATGGCATGGGCGAGCAGTACTTC
NA | many | TRBJ2-5 | TRBV7-2 | CASNPTVQETQYF | TGTGCCAGCAACCCGACAGTACAAGAGACCCAGTACTTC
NA | NA | TRBJ2-3 | TRBV29-1 | CSVEVGGASTDTQYF | TGCAGCGTTGAAGTGGGGGGGGCTTCCACAGATACGCAGTATTTT
NA | NA | TRBJ1-5 | TRBV4-2 | CASSQGGGQWPYSNQPQHF | TGTGCCAGCAGCCAAGGGGGGGGGCAGTGGCCTTATAGCAATCAGCCCCAGCATTTT